Each of the 18 T cell receptor beta chains below was sequenced from the same sample in a study of blood T cell repertoires in COVID-19. Some clones are missing from TCRdb's copy, which holds only in-frame ones; the method was immunoSEQ multiplex PCR. The table lists 130,000 to 150,000 clones, roughly 90% of them singletons. The source material was peripheral blood. The receptors derive from a man aged 50 to 59 with active or convalescent COVID-19.

The chain combines TRBV29-1 with TRBJ2-1, with a weak D call TRBD2 (6 bases). The germline V gene encodes CDR1 SQVTM and CDR2 ANQGSEA. The CDR3 runs to 11 residues. The CDR3 DNA follows: TGCGGAGGGGTTTACTACAATGAGCAGTTCTTC. Its translation is CGGVYYNEQFF.

V gene TRBV7-9 combines with J gene TRBJ1-1; TRBD1 matches 8 bases. The CDR3 loop spans 15 amino acids. CDR1 and CDR2 (germline): SEHNR, FQNEAQ (reference sequence). V lost 4 bases and J lost 0; bases outside the gene matches: 4. CDR3 region: CASSYQGAVNTEAFF. CDR3 sequence (DNA): TGTGCCAGCAGCTACCAGGGGGCGGTGAACACTGAAGCTTTCTTT.

This chain joins TRBV9 and TRBJ2-7, with no clear D. Deletions cut 2 bases from V and 0 bases from J, with 12 bases between. The germline V gene encodes CDR1 SGDLS and CDR2 YYNGEE. The CDR3 runs 15 residues. CDR3 protein: CASSVGSSSSYEQYF. CDR3 DNA sequence: TGTGCCAGCAGCGTGGGCAGTTCAAGCTCCTACGAGCAGTACTTC. Together with reference TRBV9 and TRBJ2-7, the CDR3 gives the full variable domain: DSGVTQTPKHLITATGQRVTLRCSPRSGDLSVYWYQQSLDQGLQFLIQYYNGEERAKGNILERFSAQQFPDLHSELNLSSLELGDSALYFCASSVGSSSSYEQYFGPGTRLTVT.

This sequence joins TRBV2 and TRBJ1-5; D is unclear. Per the germline V gene, CDR1 is SNHLY and CDR2 is FYNNEI. V was cut by 2 bases and J by 7 bases, with 6 bases left in between. The CDR3 contains 12 residues. The CDR3 here is CASSESVQPQHF. CDR3 bases: TGTGCCAGCAGTGAATCAGTGCAGCCCCAGCATTTT.

The genes are TRBV28 and TRBJ2-7; D is ambiguous. Germline loops: CDR1 MDHEN, CDR2 SYDVKM. Trimming stripped 5 bases from V and 1 base from J, with 18 bases between. The CDR3 sequence is 16 residues long. CDR3 in amino acids: CASSLTESGRSYEQYF. The CDR3 nucleotides are TGTGCCAGCAGTCTTACCGAGTCAGGAAGGTCCTACGAGCAGTACTTC.

This sequence joins TRBV2 and TRBJ2-4; 8 bases are a match to TRBD1. The CDR3 spans 15 residues. J gave up 6 bases and V 1 base, and 5 bases lay outside the gene matches. Germline V lookup: CDR1 SNHLY, CDR2 FYNNEI. As DNA, the CDR3 is TGTGCCAGCAGTGAAGACAGGGGGAGTAGAAACATTCAGTACTTC. It encodes CASSEDRGSRNIQYF.

The chain is built from TRBV19 and TRBJ2-7; D uncertain. This CDR3 spans 11 amino acids. V shed 6 bases and J shed 4 bases, with 7 bases lying between them. Germline values: CDR1 LNHDA, CDR2 SQIVND (reference sequence). The CDR3 coding sequence is TGTGCCAGTAGAAACAGTTACGAGCAGTACTTC. This gives the protein CASRNSYEQYF.

V and J are TRBV3-1 (or the pseudogene TRBV3-2) and TRBJ1-1; no definite D call. With 0 bases removed from V and 9 bases from J, the gap between germline ends came to 11 bases. The germline gives CDR1 LGHDT, CDR2 YNNKEL (reference sequence). The CDR3 runs to 13 residues. CDR3 in amino acids: CASSQDFGDQAFF. The CDR3 region has the DNA TGTGCCAGCAGCCAAGATTTCGGGGATCAAGCTTTCTTT.

The chain combines TRBV11-2 with TRBJ1-2; a weak D match, TRBD1 (6 bases). Trimming left V 5 bases short and J 4 bases short, with 26 bases between. CDR1 and CDR2 (germline): SGHAT, FQNNGV. This CDR3 is 18 amino acids long. The DNA of the CDR3 is TGTGCCAGCAGCCCACTAGGGGGGGCCCAGGGTATGGCCTATGGCTACACCTTC. Amino acid sequence: CASSPLGGAQGMAYGYTF.

This clone was observed once. The chain combines TRBV7-6 with TRBJ1-4; 12 bases match TRBD1. Germline CDR1 and CDR2: SGHVS and FNYEAQ. V trimming: 4 bases; J trimming: 0 bases; junction bases outside the gene matches: 12. CDR3 length equals 20 residues. The CDR3, as DNA: TGTGCCAGCAGCTGCCCCTTCCGGGACAGGGGGCGCGCAACTAATGAAAAACTGTTTTTT. It specifies CASSCPFRDRGRATNEKLFF.

This chain connects TRBV11-3 to TRBJ2-1; tentatively, D is TRBD2 (5 bases). Germline V gene lookup returns CDR1 SGHNT and CDR2 YENEEA. This CDR3 spans 16 amino acids. V was trimmed by 3 bases and J by 0 bases, leaving 12 bases between them. The CDR3 sequence: CASSLTSGSSYNEQFF. The CDR3 DNA follows: TGTGCCAGCAGCTTGACGTCTGGGAGCTCCTACAATGAGCAGTTCTTC. Looking up the rest from reference TRBV11-3 and TRBJ2-1 gives the full variable domain: EAGVVQSPRYKIIEKKQPVAFWCNPISGHNTLYWYLQNLGQGPELLIRYENEEAVDDSQLPKDRFSAERLKGVDSTLKIQPAELGDSAVYLCASSLTSGSSYNEQFFGPGTRLTVL.

The rearrangement links TRBV6-6 to TRBJ1-4; possible D gene TRBD1, 5 bases. The V gene lost 11 bases and the J gene lost 3 bases, with 13 bases spanning the gap. Germline V CDR1 and CDR2: MNHNY, SVGAGI (reference sequence). There are 13 residues in the CDR3. CDR3: CAHGGRPNEKLFF. The CDR3 nucleotides are TGTGCCCACGGGGGGAGGCCTAATGAAAAACTGTTTTTT.

The table lists this clone with a few counts. The chain couples TRBV30 to TRBJ1-5; TRBD1 agrees at 10 bases. V shed 3 bases, J shed 6 bases, and the junction held 11 bases outside the gene matches. This CDR3 contains 16 residues. Germline V gene lookup returns CDR1 GTSNPN and CDR2 SVGIG (reference sequence). CDR3 in amino acids: CAWRDAGTGVTQPQHF. The CDR3 DNA reads TGTGCCTGGAGGGATGCCGGGACAGGGGTTACTCAGCCCCAGCATTTT.

The gene calls are TRBV28 and TRBJ1-1; possibly TRBD1 for D (5 bases). Per germline, CDR1 MDHEN and CDR2 SYDVKM. CDR3 length equals 15 residues. V gave up 3 bases and J gave up 0 bases, with 11 bases separating them. CDR3 loop: CASSFAGSVNTEAFF. CDR3 DNA sequence: TGTGCCAGCAGTTTCGCAGGGTCGGTGAACACTGAAGCTTTCTTT.

V and J are TRBV4-1 and TRBJ1-4; 9 bases fit TRBD1. V lost 5 bases to trimming and J lost 1 base; unmatched junction nucleotides: 2. The CDR3 totals 15 residues. Germline V gives CDR1 MGHRA, CDR2 YSYEKL. CDR3 DNA: TGCGCCAGCAGCAAGGACAGGGGAACTAATGAAAAACTGTTTTTT. The encoded protein is CASSKDRGTNEKLFF.

The J gene is TRBJ2-2, the V gene TRBV27, with D possibly being TRBD2 (5 bases). The length of the CDR3 is 16 residues. Germline V gives CDR1 MNHEY, CDR2 SMNVEV (reference sequence). The V end was cut by 8 bases, the J end by 1 base, with 17 bases between. In DNA, the CDR3 is TGTGCCAGCGTCGGCCTCTTGGGGAGGAACACCGGGGAGCTGTTTTTT. Its protein is CASVGLLGRNTGELFF.

The rearrangement links TRBV7-8 to TRBJ2-5; 11 bases map to TRBD2. This CDR3 is 14 amino acids long. With V trimmed by 3 bases and J by 3 bases, 0 bases remained unmatched. Germline assignment: CDR1 SGHVS and CDR2 FQNEAQ. The DNA for the CDR3 is TGTGCCAGCAGCTTGACTAGCGGGAAAGAGACCCAGTACTTC. It codes for CASSLTSGKETQYF.

This chain connects TRBV9 to TRBJ2-2, with a possible D match to TRBD2 (5 bases). CDR3 length: 15 residues. V lost 0 bases, J lost 7 bases, and 13 bases lay in between. CDR1 and CDR2 from the germline V gene are SGDLS and YYNGEE. The CDR3 coding sequence is TGTGCCAGCAGCGTAGTAGGAACGGGGAACGGGGAGCTGTTTTTT. This sequence encodes CASSVVGTGNGELFF.